These T cell receptor beta chains were read from a single sample in a study of cytomegalovirus exposure and HLA in healthy donors. This table comes from immunoSEQ multiplex PCR, and its TCRdb copy is limited to in-frame clones, with some not included. The sample carries some 140,000 clones, 73% recorded once. Sequencing used PBMCs. The source of these receptors is a woman between 40 and 50 years old in good health and CMV-seronegative. CDR3s include the opening cysteine and the closing phenylalanine or tryptophan. Fields, in order: J gene, V gene, D gene, clone size, CDR3 DNA, CDR3 protein. A D gene is named only where the DNA matches it firmly. Rows may omit the clone size; those that give it use once, few, many or a size class.

>TRBJ2-1|TRBV11-2|TRBD1|few
TGTGCCAGCAGCTTTGACAGGGGATTCTCCTACAATGAGCAGTTCTTC
CASSFDRGFSYNEQFF
>TRBJ2-5|TRBV29-1|TRBD2|-
TGCAGCGTTGGGTTGGGAGGGCTGGAGACCCAGTACTTC
CSVGLGGLETQYF
>TRBJ2-1|TRBV6-4|-|once
TGTGCCAGCAGTGACTTCAGGGGAAATGAGCAGTTCTTC
CASSDFRGNEQFF
>TRBJ2-1|TRBV15|-|-
TGTGCCACCTCCGCGGGGGCGAGCTCCTACAATGAGCAGTTCTTC
CATSAGASSYNEQFF
>TRBJ1-6|TRBV9|-|once
TGTGCCAGCAGCGTAGGGGGCGCAGATTCACCCCTCCACTTT
CASSVGGADSPLHF
>TRBJ2-7|TRBV5-1|TRBD1|-
TGCGCCAGCAGCTACCGGACAGGGATCTCCTACGAGCAGTACTTC
CASSYRTGISYEQYF
>TRBJ1-1|TRBV6-5|TRBD1|-
TGTGCCAGCAGTTACTTACAGGGGGGCGTCACTGAAGCTTTCTTT
CASSYLQGGVTEAFF
>TRBJ2-1|TRBV7-9|TRBD1|once
TGTGCCAGCAGCTTAGATGCGGGACAGGGACTAAATGAGCAGTTCTTC
CASSLDAGQGLNEQFF
>TRBJ1-4|TRBV2|TRBD1|-
TGTGCCAGCGATGGACAGGGAACTAATGAAAAACTGTTTTTT
CASDGQGTNEKLFF
>TRBJ2-1|TRBV5-1|TRBD2|-
TGCGCCAGCAGCAGAATAGCGGGAGGCAATGAGCAGTTCTTC
CASSRIAGGNEQFF
>TRBJ2-3|TRBV5-1|TRBD2|-
TGCGCCAGCAGCTCACGACTAGCGGGGTCGGATACGCAGTATTTT
CASSSRLAGSDTQYF
>TRBJ1-2|TRBV2|-|-
TGTGCCCTAGGGAGGCAGGGAATTGGCTACACCTTC
CALGRQGIGYTF
>TRBJ2-7|TRBV6-1|TRBD1|-
TGTGCCAGCAGTTGGGACAGGCGGTACGAGCAGTACTTC
CASSWDRRYEQYF
>TRBJ1-5|TRBV6-6|-|-
TGTGCCAGCAGTTACATTTATAGCAATCAGCCCCAGCATTTT
CASSYIYSNQPQHF
>TRBJ1-5|TRBV19|-|-
TGTGCCAGTAGTATAATAGGAGGGCAGCCCCAGCATTTT
CASSIIGGQPQHF
>TRBJ2-7|TRBV7-9|-|-
TGTGCCAGCAGCTTAGGAGACTACGAGCAGTACTTC
CASSLGDYEQYF
>TRBJ1-2|TRBV7-9|-|-
TGTGCCAGCAGCTTAGTTCCCCCCAACATCTATGGCTACACCTTC
CASSLVPPNIYGYTF
>TRBJ2-2|TRBV19|TRBD2|-
TGTGCCAGTAGTATGGAAGCGGGGCGAAGCACCGGGGAGCTGTTTTTT
CASSMEAGRSTGELFF
>TRBJ1-6|TRBV7-6|-|-
TGTGCCAGCAGCTTAGCTGGACAGCATAATTCACCCCTCCACTTT
CASSLAGQHNSPLHF
>TRBJ1-1|TRBV29-1|-|-
TGCAGCGTTTGCCGGTCAGGCCTGAGCATGAACACTGAAGCTTTCTTT
CSVCRSGLSMNTEAFF
>TRBJ2-7|TRBV11-2|TRBD2|-
TGTGCCAGCAGCTCCCTAGGACTAGCCGGCGAGCAGTACTTC
CASSSLGLAGEQYF
>TRBJ1-6|TRBV2|-|-
TGTGCCAGCAGATTATCCGGGGGTCAATCACCCCTCCACTTT
CASRLSGGQSPLHF
>TRBJ2-2|TRBV19|TRBD1|-
TGTGCCAGTAGAAACGACAGGGCCCGGGAGCTGTTTTTT
CASRNDRARELFF
>TRBJ2-5|TRBV9|TRBD2|-
TGTGCCAGCAGCTATGGGACTAGCGATGAGACCCAGTACTTC
CASSYGTSDETQYF
>TRBJ2-3|TRBV7-2|-|-
TGTGCCAGCAGCTTACAGGGAACAGATACGCAGTATTTT
CASSLQGTDTQYF
>TRBJ1-1|TRBV19|-|-
TGTGCCAGTAGCTCCCGGGGGGGTGAAGCTTTCTTT
CASSSRGGEAFF
>TRBJ2-7|TRBV5-1|TRBD1|-
TGCGCCAGCAGGATGACAGGGGGGGTCTACGAGCAGTACTTC
CASRMTGGVYEQYF
>TRBJ1-2|TRBV5-1|TRBD1|few
TGCGCCAGCAGCCCACGGACAGGGAGCTATGGCTACACCTTC
CASSPRTGSYGYTF
>TRBJ1-2|TRBV7-9|TRBD1|-
TGTGCCAGCAGCTCACAGGTGGGGGACAGCGCGGACTATGGCTACACCTTC
CASSSQVGDSADYGYTF
>TRBJ2-1|TRBV11-2|TRBD2|-
TGTGCCAGCAGCACAGGGACTAGCGGGGATAATGAGCAGTTCTTC
CASSTGTSGDNEQFF
>TRBJ2-2|TRBV9|TRBD1|-
TGTGCCAGCAGCGGACAGGGGGCGTTTTCAGCCGGGGAGCTGTTTTTT
CASSGQGAFSAGELFF
>TRBJ2-4|TRBV11-2|TRBD1|few
TGTGCCAGCAGCTTAATTCCAGGGGGCGCAGACATTCAGTACTTC
CASSLIPGGADIQYF
>TRBJ1-2|TRBV27|-|few
TGTGCCAGCAGTTTATACCCCCAGCGGCAGTATGGCTACACCTTC
CASSLYPQRQYGYTF
>TRBJ1-5|TRBV6-1|-|-
TGTGCCAGCAGTGAAACAACAGGGCCCGAGCCCCAGCATTTT
CASSETTGPEPQHF
>TRBJ2-6|TRBV27|-|-
TGTGCCAGCAGCCGAACAGCCTCTGGGGCCAACGTCCTGACTTTC
CASSRTASGANVLTF
>TRBJ1-1|TRBV19|-|-
TGTGCCAGTACCCCAGGGCCCGTGGCCACTGAAGCTTTCTTT
CASTPGPVATEAFF
>TRBJ2-3|TRBV6-5|TRBD1|-
TGTGCCAGCAGCCGACAGGGTCAGGCGCAGTATTTT
CASSRQGQAQYF
>TRBJ1-6|TRBV19|TRBD1|-
TGTGCCAGTAGAATGGGACAGGTCTATTCACCCCTCCACTTT
CASRMGQVYSPLHF
>TRBJ2-6|TRBV27|TRBD2|-
TGTGCCAGCAGTCCTTTAGCGGGGCCCAGGTCCGGGGCCAACGTCCTGACTTTC
CASSPLAGPRSGANVLTF
>TRBJ1-5|TRBV19|TRBD1|once
TGTGCCAGTGGACAGGGGATTTATCAGCCCCAGCATTTT
CASGQGIYQPQHF
>TRBJ1-6|TRBV5-1|TRBD1|-
TGCGCCAGCAGCCACGGACAGGAAGGCTCACCCCTCCACTTT
CASSHGQEGSPLHF
>TRBJ1-6|TRBV6-5|TRBD1|-
TGTGCCAGCAGTTACTCTTGGACAGGGGGTACTTCACCCCTCCACTTT
CASSYSWTGGTSPLHF
>TRBJ2-3|TRBV19|TRBD1|-
TGTGCCAGTAGTGTTGGGAGACAGGGACCTCCGATAACGCAGTATTTT
CASSVGRQGPPITQYF
>TRBJ2-4|TRBV7-9|TRBD2|-
TGTGCCAGCAGCCGGACTAGCCTTAGCCCAAAAAACATTCAGTACTTC
CASSRTSLSPKNIQYF
>TRBJ1-1|TRBV4-2|-|-
TGTGCCGGCAGCCAAGATCCGGACACGAACACTGAAGCTTTCTTT
CAGSQDPDTNTEAFF
>TRBJ1-2|TRBV5-1|-|-
TGCGCCAGCAGCTTGGAAAGAGGGGGCTACACCTTC
CASSLERGGYTF